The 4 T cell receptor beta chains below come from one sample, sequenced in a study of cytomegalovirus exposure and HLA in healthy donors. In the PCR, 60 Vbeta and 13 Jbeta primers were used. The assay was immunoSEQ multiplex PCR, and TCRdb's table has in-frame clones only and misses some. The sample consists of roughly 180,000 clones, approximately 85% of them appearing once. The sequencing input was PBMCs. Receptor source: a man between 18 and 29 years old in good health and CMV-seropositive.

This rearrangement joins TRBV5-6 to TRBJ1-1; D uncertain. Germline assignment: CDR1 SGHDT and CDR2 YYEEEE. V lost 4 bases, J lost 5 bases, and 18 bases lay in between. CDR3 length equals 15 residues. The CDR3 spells CASSDPRNYRTEAFF. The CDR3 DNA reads TGTGCCAGCAGCGACCCCCGTAACTATAGGACTGAAGCTTTCTTT. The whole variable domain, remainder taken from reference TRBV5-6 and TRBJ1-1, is DAGVTQSPTHLIKTRGQQVTLRCSPKSGHDTVSWYQQALGQGPQFIFQYYEEEERQRGNFPDRFSGHQFPNYSSELNVNALLLGDSALYLCASSDPRNYRTEAFFGQGTRLTVV.

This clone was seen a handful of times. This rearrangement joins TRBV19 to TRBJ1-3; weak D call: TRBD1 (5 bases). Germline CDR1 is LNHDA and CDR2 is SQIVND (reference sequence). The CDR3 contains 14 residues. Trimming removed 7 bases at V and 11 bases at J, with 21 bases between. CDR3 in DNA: TGTGCCAGTACCCGGGGGGACCTAAGGGCGGCCATATATTTT. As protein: CASTRGDLRAAIYF.

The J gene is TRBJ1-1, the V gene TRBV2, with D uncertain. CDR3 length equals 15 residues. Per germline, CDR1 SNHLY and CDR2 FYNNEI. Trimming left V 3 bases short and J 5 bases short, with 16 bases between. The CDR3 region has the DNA TGTGCCAGCAGTGATGAGCTAAAATGGAGAACTGAAGCTTTCTTT. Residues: CASSDELKWRTEAFF.

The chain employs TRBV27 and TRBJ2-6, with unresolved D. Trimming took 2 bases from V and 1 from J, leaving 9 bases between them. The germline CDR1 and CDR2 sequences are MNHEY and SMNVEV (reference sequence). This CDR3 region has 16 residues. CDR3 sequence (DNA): TGTGCCAGCAGTTTACTCCAGATATCTGGGGCCAACGTCCTGACTTTC. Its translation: CASSLLQISGANVLTF.